Sequencing of this T cell receptor (beta chain) was carried out in a study of response to subunit inactivated influenza vaccine. The study, taken as a whole, reports: Each seasonal influenza vaccination, the authors suggested, recruits few new T cells.

From the RT-PCR reads, TCRdb called clonotypes with MiXCR, one entry per CDR3 protein. The profile shows 860,000 or so distinct CDR3 sequences, 21% of them singletons. The CDR3 consists of 15 residues. V lost 5 bases and J lost 3; bases outside the gene matches: 10. From germline, CDR1 is MNHEY and CDR2 SMNVEV (reference sequence). Points on this clonotype: Antigen specificity is unknown.

The chain employs TRBV27 and TRBJ2-7, with TRBD1 matching 7 bases. This receptor was identified in a man aged 50 to 60 who received an inactivated influenza vaccine. The sample consisted of PBMCs from blood, taken around 5 days after vaccination. The CDR3 nucleotides are TGTGCCAGCAGTGCCCCGGGACAGAGTATCTACGAGCAGTACTTC. Translated, it gives CASSAPGQSIYEQYF.